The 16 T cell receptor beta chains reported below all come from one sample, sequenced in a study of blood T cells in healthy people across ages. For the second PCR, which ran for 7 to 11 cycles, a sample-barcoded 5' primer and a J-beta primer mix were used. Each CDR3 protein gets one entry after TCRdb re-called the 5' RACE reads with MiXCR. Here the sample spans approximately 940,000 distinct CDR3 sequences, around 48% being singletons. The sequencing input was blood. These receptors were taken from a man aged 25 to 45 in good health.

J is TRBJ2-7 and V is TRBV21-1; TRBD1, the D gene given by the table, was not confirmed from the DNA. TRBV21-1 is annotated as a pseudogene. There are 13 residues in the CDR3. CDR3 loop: CAGQGDREYEQYF. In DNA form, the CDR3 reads TGTGCCGGCCAAGGGGACAGAGAGTACGAGCAGTACTTC.

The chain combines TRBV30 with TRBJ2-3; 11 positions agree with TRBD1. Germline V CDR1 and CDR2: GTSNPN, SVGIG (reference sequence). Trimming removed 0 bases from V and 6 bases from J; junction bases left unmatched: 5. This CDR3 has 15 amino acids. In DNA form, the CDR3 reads TGTGCCTGGAGTGTAGGGACAGGGGGTGTGGATACGCAGTATTTT. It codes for CAWSVGTGGVDTQYF.

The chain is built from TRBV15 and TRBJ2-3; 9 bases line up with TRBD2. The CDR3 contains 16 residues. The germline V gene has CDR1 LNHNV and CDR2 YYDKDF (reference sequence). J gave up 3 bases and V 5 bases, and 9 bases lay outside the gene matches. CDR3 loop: CATSFLPSGDTDTQYF. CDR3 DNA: TGTGCCACCAGCTTCCTTCCTAGCGGGGATACAGATACGCAGTATTTT.

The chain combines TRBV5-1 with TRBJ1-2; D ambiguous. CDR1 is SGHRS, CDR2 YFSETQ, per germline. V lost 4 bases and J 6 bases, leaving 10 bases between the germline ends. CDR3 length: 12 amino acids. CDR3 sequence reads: CASSPERDGYTF. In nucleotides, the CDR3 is TGCGCCAGCAGCCCGGAACGGGATGGCTACACCTTC.

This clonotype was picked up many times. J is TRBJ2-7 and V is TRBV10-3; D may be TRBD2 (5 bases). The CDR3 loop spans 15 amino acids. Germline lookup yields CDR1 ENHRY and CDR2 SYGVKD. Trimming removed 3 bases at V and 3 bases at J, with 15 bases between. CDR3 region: CAISEPARGDYEQYF. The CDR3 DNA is TGTGCCATCAGTGAACCAGCCCGGGGTGACTACGAGCAGTACTTC.

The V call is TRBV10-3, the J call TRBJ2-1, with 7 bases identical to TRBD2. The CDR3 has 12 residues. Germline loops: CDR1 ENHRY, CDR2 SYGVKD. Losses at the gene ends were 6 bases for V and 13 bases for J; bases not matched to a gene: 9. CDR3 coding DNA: TGTGCCATCAGCGGGACTACGGAGACCCAGTTCTTC. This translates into CAISGTTETQFF.

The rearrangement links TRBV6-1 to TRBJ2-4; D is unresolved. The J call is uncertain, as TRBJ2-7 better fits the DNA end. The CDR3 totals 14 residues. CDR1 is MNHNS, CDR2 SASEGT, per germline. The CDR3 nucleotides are TGTGCCAGCAGGGACGGCCACCTTACCTACGAGCAGTACTTC. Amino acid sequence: CASRDGHLTYEQYF.

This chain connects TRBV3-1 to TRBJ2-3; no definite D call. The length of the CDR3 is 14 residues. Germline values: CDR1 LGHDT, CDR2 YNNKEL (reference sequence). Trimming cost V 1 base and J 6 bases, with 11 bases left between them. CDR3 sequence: CASSQALIVDTQYF. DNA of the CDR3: TGTGCCAGCAGCCAAGCTCTGATAGTGGATACGCAGTATTTT.

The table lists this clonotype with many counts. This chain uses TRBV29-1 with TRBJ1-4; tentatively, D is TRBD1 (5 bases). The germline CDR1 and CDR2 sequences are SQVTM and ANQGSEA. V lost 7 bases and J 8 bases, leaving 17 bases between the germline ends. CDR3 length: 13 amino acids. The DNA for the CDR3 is TGCAGCGCTACGTCCCAGGGCGGAGAAAAACTGTTTTTT. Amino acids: CSATSQGGEKLFF.

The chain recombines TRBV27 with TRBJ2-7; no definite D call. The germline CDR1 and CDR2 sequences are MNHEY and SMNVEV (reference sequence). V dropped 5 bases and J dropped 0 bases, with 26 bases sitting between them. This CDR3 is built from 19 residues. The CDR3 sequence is CASSRLWQALSARSYEQYF. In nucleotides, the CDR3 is TGTGCCAGCAGTCGCCTTTGGCAGGCTTTGTCCGCCCGCTCCTACGAGCAGTACTTC.

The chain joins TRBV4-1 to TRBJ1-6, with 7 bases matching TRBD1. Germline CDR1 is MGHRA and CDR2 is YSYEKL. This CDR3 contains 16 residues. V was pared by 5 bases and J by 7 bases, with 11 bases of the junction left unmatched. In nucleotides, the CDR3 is TGCGCCAGCAGCGCAAACCCGGGACAGACAAATTCACCCCTCCACTTT. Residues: CASSANPGQTNSPLHF.

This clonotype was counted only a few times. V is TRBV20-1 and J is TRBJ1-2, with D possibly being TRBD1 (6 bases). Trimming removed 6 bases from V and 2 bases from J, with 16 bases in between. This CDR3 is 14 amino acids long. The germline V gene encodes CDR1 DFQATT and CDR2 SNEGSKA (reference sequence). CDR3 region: CSAPGTGANYGYTF. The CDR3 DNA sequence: TGCAGTGCGCCCGGCACGGGGGCCAACTATGGCTACACCTTC.

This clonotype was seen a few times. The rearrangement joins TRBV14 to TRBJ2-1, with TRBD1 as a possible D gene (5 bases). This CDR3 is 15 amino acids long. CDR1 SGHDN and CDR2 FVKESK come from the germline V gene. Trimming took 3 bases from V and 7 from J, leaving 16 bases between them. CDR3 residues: CASSHQGVVGNEQFF. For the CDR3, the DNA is TGTGCCAGCAGCCACCAAGGGGTGGTGGGGAATGAGCAGTTCTTC.

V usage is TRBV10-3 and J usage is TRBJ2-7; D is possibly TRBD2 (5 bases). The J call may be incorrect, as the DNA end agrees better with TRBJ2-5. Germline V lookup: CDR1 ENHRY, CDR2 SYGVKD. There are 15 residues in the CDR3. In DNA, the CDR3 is TGTGCCATCAGTGACCCCGACATACTAGGGGAGACCCAGTACTTC. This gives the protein CAISDPDILGETQYF.

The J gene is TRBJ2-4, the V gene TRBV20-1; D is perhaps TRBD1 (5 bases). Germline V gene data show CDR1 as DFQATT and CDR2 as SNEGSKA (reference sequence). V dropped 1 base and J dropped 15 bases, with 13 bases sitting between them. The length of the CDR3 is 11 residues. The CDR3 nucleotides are TGCAGTGCTAGAGGTGACAGTGAGGCGTACTTC. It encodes CSARGDSEAYF.

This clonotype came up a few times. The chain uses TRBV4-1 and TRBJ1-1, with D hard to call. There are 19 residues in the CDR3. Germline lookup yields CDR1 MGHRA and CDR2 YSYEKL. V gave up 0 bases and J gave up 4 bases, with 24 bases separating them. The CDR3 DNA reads TGCGCCAGCAGCCAAGAACCTCCCGGGCTGGGGAACGCCGGCACTGAAGCTTTCTTT. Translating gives CASSQEPPGLGNAGTEAFF.